The 17 T cell receptor beta chains below come from one sample, sequenced in a study of blood T cell repertoires in COVID-19. The method was immunoSEQ multiplex PCR; TCRdb's version includes in-frame clones alone and lacks a portion of them. Here the sample spans 150,000 to 200,000 clones, nearly 90% being singletons. The sequencing input was peripheral blood. All receptors derive from a man between 60 and 75 years old with active or convalescent COVID-19.

As DNA, the CDR3 is TGTGCCAGCCTAACAGGGGGGCTGCTCACTGAAGCTTTCTTT. Amino acids: CASLTGGLLTEAFF. This chain links TRBV6-5 with TRBJ1-1; the match to TRBD1 covers 8 bases. Per germline, CDR1 MNHEY and CDR2 SVGAGI. V lost 8 bases to trimming and J lost 4 bases; unmatched junction nucleotides: 9. The CDR3 totals 14 residues.

This sequence joins TRBV4-1 and TRBJ2-2; the match to TRBD2 covers 10 bases. CDR3 size: 16 residues. After removal of 1 base from V and 4 bases from J, the junction contained 3 bases not matched to a gene. Germline V gene data show CDR1 as MGHRA and CDR2 as YSYEKL. CDR3 sequence reads: CASSQVASGGTGELFF. For the CDR3, the DNA is TGCGCCAGCAGCCAAGTTGCTAGCGGGGGCACCGGGGAGCTGTTTTTT.

The chain uses TRBV23-1 and TRBJ1-1; the match to TRBD1 covers 7 bases. TRBV23-1 is an ORF for which the function is uncertain. The V and J ends lost 0 bases and 1 base, in that order; junction bases with no gene match: 5. CDR3 size: 16 residues. Written as DNA, the CDR3 is TGCGCCAGCAGTCAATCGGTTCGGACAGGGAACACTGAAGCTTTCTTT. It is translated as CASSQSVRTGNTEAFF.

This rearrangement joins TRBV19 to TRBJ2-3; 7 bases are a match to TRBD1. The V segment lost 6 bases and the J segment 2 bases; nucleotides outside the gene matches: 2. Germline CDR1 is LNHDA and CDR2 is SQIVND (reference sequence). The CDR3 consists of 13 residues. CDR3 sequence reads: CASRGTDTDTQYF. The CDR3 DNA sequence: TGTGCCAGTAGAGGGACAGACACAGATACGCAGTATTTT.

The chain uses TRBV10-2 and TRBJ2-3; TRBD2 aligns across 9 bases. There are 16 residues in the CDR3. Germline CDR1 WSHSY, CDR2 SAAADI. The V and J ends lost 7 bases and 0 bases, in that order; junction bases with no gene match: 8. The CDR3 DNA follows: TGCGCCAGCACCGCCGGGACTAGCCTAAGCACAGATACGCAGTATTTT. This gives the protein CASTAGTSLSTDTQYF.

The chain combines TRBV3-1 (or the pseudogene TRBV3-2) with TRBJ1-5, with TRBD1 matching over 8 bases. The CDR3 consists of 16 residues. Germline V gene data show CDR1 as LGHDT and CDR2 as YNNKEL (reference sequence). V shed 4 bases, J shed 3 bases, and the junction held 8 bases outside the gene matches. In DNA form, the CDR3 reads TGTGCCAGCAGCCCTGGGGGCAGGGGGCCCAATCAGCCCCAGCATTTT. This sequence encodes CASSPGGRGPNQPQHF.

On this clone itself: This same CDR3 is encoded by further DNA sequences in the sample. The CDR3 sequence: CASSLGPGGTEAFF. In nucleotides, the CDR3 is TGTGCCAGCAGCCTGGGACCGGGGGGCACTGAAGCTTTCTTT. The V call is TRBV11-1, the J call TRBJ1-1; possible D gene TRBD1, 5 bases. The CDR3 runs 14 residues. V shed 5 bases and J shed 4 bases, with 14 bases lying between them. Germline V gives CDR1 SGHAT, CDR2 FQDESV (reference sequence).

The chain carries TRBV5-1 and TRBJ2-6; D might be TRBD1 (5 bases). CDR1 is SGHRS and CDR2 is YFSETQ in the germline V gene. The CDR3 is made up of 16 amino acids. Trimming pared 4 bases from V and 2 bases from J, leaving 13 bases between. As DNA, the CDR3 is TGCGCCAGCAGCCCCGCACAGGACACTGGGGCCAACGTCCTGACTTTC. It codes for CASSPAQDTGANVLTF. The full variable domain, rest sourced from reference TRBV5-1 and TRBJ2-6, is KAGVTQTPRYLIKTRGQQVTLSCSPISGHRSVSWYQQTPGQGLQFLFEYFSETQRNKGNFPGRFSGRQFSNSRSEMNVSTLELGDSALYLCASSPAQDTGANVLTFGAGSRLTVL.

The CDR3 reads CASSIWTSGELFF. The CDR3 nucleotides read TGTGCCAGCAGCATTTGGACTTCTGGGGAGCTGTTTTTT. The chain links TRBV7-2 to TRBJ2-2; the D gene is possibly TRBD2 (5 bases). Trimming shortened V by 5 bases and J by 8 bases, and 12 bases separated the two germline ends. CDR1 and CDR2 from the germline V gene are SGHTA and FQGNSA. This CDR3 has 13 residues.

This clone has more than one count but fewer than ten. The chain couples TRBV4-1 to TRBJ1-1; no definite D call. Germline values: CDR1 MGHRA, CDR2 YSYEKL. The CDR3 length is 13 residues. The germline V and J ends were trimmed by 1 base and 7 bases, with 10 bases remaining between them. CDR3 bases: TGCGCCAGCAGCCAAGGGAGGGCGCTTGAAGCTTTCTTT. Its translation is CASSQGRALEAFF.

This chain uses TRBV5-1 with TRBJ2-5; 14 bases line up with TRBD2. The CDR3 loop spans 16 amino acids. Trimming took 4 bases from V and 5 from J; bases not matched to a gene: 7. Germline-derived CDR1 and CDR2 are SGHRS and YFSETQ. The CDR3 reads CASSQTSGGARETQYF. In nucleotides, the CDR3 is TGCGCCAGCAGCCAGACTAGCGGGGGGGCCCGGGAGACCCAGTACTTC.

V and J are TRBV27 and TRBJ2-1; D may be TRBD2 (5 bases). The ends were cut back, 6 bases at V and 6 bases at J, with 15 bases in the middle. The CDR3 is 14 residues long. Germline loops: CDR1 MNHEY, CDR2 SMNVEV (reference sequence). The DNA for the CDR3 is TGTGCCAGCAGGACCCGGAGCGGCCTCAATGAGCAGTTCTTC. Residues: CASRTRSGLNEQFF.

The chain employs TRBV24-1 and TRBJ1-1, with 8 nucleotides matching TRBD1. With V trimmed by 6 bases and J by 10 bases, 6 bases remained unmatched. CDR1 and CDR2 (germline): KGHDR, SFDVKD. This CDR3 contains 12 residues. The CDR3 sequence: CATSQTGDGAFF. The CDR3 region has the DNA TGTGCCACCAGTCAGACAGGGGACGGAGCTTTCTTT.

The rearrangement uses TRBV7-2 and TRBJ2-3, with 10 nucleotides matching TRBD2. The CDR3 contains 16 residues. Per the germline V gene, CDR1 is SGHTA and CDR2 is FQGNSA. The V and J ends lost 5 bases and 3 bases, in that order; junction bases with no gene match: 8. This chain's CDR3 is CASSLQASGGTDTQYF. The CDR3 DNA is TGTGCCAGCAGCCTCCAGGCTAGCGGGGGTACAGATACGCAGTATTTT.

This rearrangement joins TRBV5-1 to TRBJ1-2; 7 bases are a match to TRBD1. The germline CDR1 and CDR2 sequences are SGHRS and YFSETQ. CDR3 size: 14 residues. The ends lost 4 bases at V and 5 bases at J; junction bases unmatched: 8. The CDR3 region is CASSARQGGYGYTF. The DNA of the CDR3 is TGCGCCAGCAGCGCCCGACAGGGTGGATATGGCTACACCTTC. Full variable domain (outside the CDR3, taken from reference TRBV5-1 and TRBJ1-2): KAGVTQTPRYLIKTRGQQVTLSCSPISGHRSVSWYQQTPGQGLQFLFEYFSETQRNKGNFPGRFSGRQFSNSRSEMNVSTLELGDSALYLCASSARQGGYGYTFGSGTRLTVV.

V gene TRBV5-4 combines with J gene TRBJ2-3; 7 bases line up with TRBD1. Per the germline V gene, CDR1 is SGHNT and CDR2 is YYREEE (reference sequence). The CDR3 totals 15 residues. Germline trimming cut 3 bases from V and 1 base from J; bases unmatched to any gene: 5. CDR3 DNA sequence: TGTGCCAGCAGCTCTAACGGACAGGGCACAGATACGCAGTATTTT. Encoded protein: CASSSNGQGTDTQYF.

The genes are TRBV5-1 and TRBJ2-1, with TRBD1 as a possible D gene (6 bases). Trimming shortened V by 5 bases and J by 5 bases, and 17 bases separated the two germline ends. The CDR3 is 15 residues long. Germline loops: CDR1 SGHRS, CDR2 YFSETQ. The CDR3 spells CASRLGGNRDNEQFF. DNA for the CDR3: TGCGCCAGCAGACTTGGGGGCAACCGAGACAATGAGCAGTTCTTC.